The 17 T cell receptor beta chains given below trace back to one sample, sequenced in a study of shared clonotypes between healthy human individuals. Clones were read by immunoSEQ multiplex PCR, and TCRdb kept only the in-frame ones, dropping some. This sample has approximately 1.5 million clones, with around 98% found just once. What was sequenced was naive CD4+ T cells sorted from blood. The subset denotes: CD45RA+ positively selected. The receptors shown here come from a young man in good health.

This chain joins TRBV5-1 and TRBJ2-3; D gene ambiguous. V was cut by 2 bases and J by 1 base, with 8 bases left in between. Germline V gives CDR1 SGHRS, CDR2 YFSETQ. CDR3 length: 14 residues. This CDR3 reads CASSLDIGTDTQYF. Written as DNA, the CDR3 is TGCGCCAGCAGCTTAGACATAGGCACAGATACGCAGTATTTT.

V gene TRBV6-5 combines with J gene TRBJ1-5; D ambiguous. This CDR3 has 14 residues. The germline CDR1 and CDR2 sequences are MNHEY and SVGAGI. V dropped 5 bases and J dropped 1 base, with 9 bases sitting between them. The CDR3 nucleotides read TGTGCCAGCAGTCAAGATCGAAGCAATCAGCCCCAGCATTTT. The encoded protein is CASSQDRSNQPQHF.

This clone came up once. The CDR3 spells CASSGQGQLNTEAFF. Here the CDR3 DNA reads TGTGCCAGCAGCGGACAGGGCCAATTGAACACTGAAGCTTTCTTT. This chain joins TRBV2 and TRBJ1-1; TRBD1 matches at 8 bases. J was trimmed by 0 bases and V by 6 bases; bases with no gene match: 6. The germline V gene has CDR1 SNHLY and CDR2 FYNNEI. The CDR3 covers 15 residues.

V gene TRBV2 combines with J gene TRBJ2-3, with 9 nucleotides matching TRBD2. The CDR3 covers 18 residues. V trimming: 3 bases; J trimming: 1 base; junction bases outside the gene matches: 11. Germline-derived CDR1 and CDR2 are SNHLY and FYNNEI. The CDR3 loop is CASSDYRLAGRGTDTQYF. CDR3 bases: TGTGCCAGCAGTGACTATAGGCTAGCGGGACGGGGCACAGATACGCAGTATTTT.

A remark on this clone: The identical CDR3 is also encoded by other nucleotide sequences in the sample. This chain joins TRBV2 and TRBJ2-7; D gene ambiguous. Germline assignment: CDR1 SNHLY and CDR2 FYNNEI. V lost 9 bases and J lost 0, with 9 bases in between. The CDR3 is 12 residues long. The chain's CDR3 is CASSRDSYEQYF. The CDR3 nucleotides read TGTGCCAGTAGTAGGGACTCCTACGAGCAGTACTTC.

The chain links TRBV5-1 to TRBJ1-1; D unclear. The CDR3 totals 15 residues. Germline CDR1 and CDR2: SGHRS and YFSETQ. Trimming shortened V by 0 bases and J by 6 bases, and 15 bases separated the two germline ends. Here the CDR3 reads CASSLEAATFPEAFF. CDR3 DNA: TGCGCCAGCAGCTTGGAGGCAGCGACATTTCCTGAAGCTTTCTTT.

This clone came up once. The chain employs TRBV5-6 and TRBJ1-2; possibly TRBD1 for D (6 bases). The CDR3 is made up of 14 amino acids. CDR1 and CDR2 (germline): SGHDT, YYEEEE. The V gene lost 3 bases and the J gene lost 3 bases, with 12 bases spanning the gap. The CDR3 region has the DNA TGTGCCAGCAGCTCCAGGGGTTTGGACTATGGCTACACCTTC. It yields the protein CASSSRGLDYGYTF.

The CDR3 spells CASSTVTGTSGIQETQYF. The DNA of the CDR3 is TGTGCCAGCAGCACAGTTACCGGGACTAGCGGGATTCAAGAGACCCAGTACTTC. The chain links TRBV2 to TRBJ2-5, with 13 bases aligning to TRBD2. The germline V gene encodes CDR1 SNHLY and CDR2 FYNNEI. The CDR3 covers 18 residues. V lost 6 bases to trimming and J lost 2 bases; unmatched junction nucleotides: 12. Full variable domain (rest looked up from reference TRBV2 and TRBJ2-5): EPEVTQTPSHQVTQMGQEVILRCVPISNHLYFYWYRQILGQKVEFLVSFYNNEISEKSEIFDDQFSVERPDGSNFTLKIRSTKLEDSAMYFCASSTVTGTSGIQETQYFGPGTRLLVL.

This clone was observed once. The chain recombines TRBV19 with TRBJ2-1; perhaps TRBD1 as D (6 bases). Trimming stripped 7 bases from V and 7 bases from J, with 20 bases between. This CDR3 is 15 amino acids long. The germline CDR1 and CDR2 sequences are LNHDA and SQIVND (reference sequence). CDR3: CASTDRSRGGNEQFF. CDR3 bases: TGTGCCAGTACTGACAGGTCCCGGGGTGGGAATGAGCAGTTCTTC.

V is TRBV29-1 and J is TRBJ2-7; the match to TRBD2 covers 8 bases. The length of the CDR3 is 13 residues. The V gene's germline CDR1 is SQVTM and CDR2 ANQGSEA. V was clipped by 7 bases and J by 3 bases; unmatched bases: 8. The CDR3 spells CSGQRERIYEQYF. The DNA of the CDR3 is TGCAGCGGCCAGCGGGAGAGAATCTACGAGCAGTACTTC.

This clone was observed a single time. The chain combines TRBV28 with TRBJ1-2, with D possibly TRBD1 on 5 matching bases. The CDR3 spans 16 residues. The V gene lost 1 base and the J gene lost 1 base, with 13 bases spanning the gap. Germline loops: CDR1 MDHEN, CDR2 SYDVKM. The CDR3: CASSLSTGGGNYGYTF. Written as DNA, the CDR3 is TGTGCCAGCAGTTTATCTACCGGGGGGGGTAACTATGGCTACACCTTC.

This clone has only one observation. V gene TRBV11-2 combines with J gene TRBJ2-3; 8 positions agree with TRBD2. Trimming took 5 bases from V and 6 from J; bases not matched to a gene: 10. Germline V lookup: CDR1 SGHAT, CDR2 FQNNGV. This CDR3 has 15 amino acids. The CDR3 DNA reads TGTGCCAGCAGCCTAGGGAATACGGGGGGGGATACGCAGTATTTT. Residues: CASSLGNTGGDTQYF.

The chain links TRBV28 to TRBJ2-2; TRBD1 aligns across 8 bases. This CDR3 is built from 14 residues. V lost 6 bases to trimming and J lost 6 bases; unmatched junction nucleotides: 6. The V gene's germline CDR1 is MDHEN and CDR2 SYDVKM. This CDR3 reads CASSPRTGSGELFF. CDR3 nucleotides: TGTGCCAGCAGCCCCAGGACAGGGTCCGGGGAGCTGTTTTTT.

The chain uses TRBV5-4 and TRBJ2-3; D uncertain. Trimming cost V 0 bases and J 2 bases, with 10 bases left between them. Germline loops: CDR1 SGHNT, CDR2 YYREEE (reference sequence). This CDR3 comprises 15 residues. The CDR3 region has the DNA TGTGCCAGCAGCTTGGGCAGGTTATCCACAGATACGCAGTATTTT. This sequence encodes CASSLGRLSTDTQYF.

Note on this clone: The same CDR3 is also encoded by other DNA sequences in this sample. This sequence joins TRBV19 and TRBJ1-5; TRBD1 agrees at 10 bases. This CDR3 comprises 14 residues. CDR1 and CDR2 (germline): LNHDA, SQIVND (reference sequence). V shed 7 bases, J shed 2 bases, and the junction held 2 bases outside the gene matches. This CDR3 reads CASTGTGGNQPQHF. The CDR3 coding sequence is TGTGCCAGTACTGGGACAGGGGGCAATCAGCCCCAGCATTTT. Full variable domain (rest looked up from reference TRBV19 and TRBJ1-5): DGGITQSPKYLFRKEGQNVTLSCEQNLNHDAMYWYRQDPGQGLRLIYYSQIVNDFQKGDIAEGYSVSREKKESFPLTVTSAQKNPTAFYLCASTGTGGNQPQHFGDGTRLSIL.

This chain uses TRBV30 with TRBJ1-3; D is unclear. There are 15 residues in the CDR3. V was cut by 5 bases and J by 4 bases, with 18 bases left in between. The germline V gene has CDR1 GTSNPN and CDR2 SVGIG (reference sequence). In DNA, the CDR3 is TGTGCCTGGGGGAAGTCTAGCGCTGGGGGAAACACCATATATTTT. Translating it yields CAWGKSSAGGNTIYF.

The V and J genes are TRBV30 and TRBJ2-6; 10 bases agree with TRBD2. This CDR3 has 17 residues. Unmatched junction bases numbered 7, after V lost 3 bases and J lost 2 bases. Germline CDR1 reads GTSNPN; CDR2 reads SVGIG (reference sequence). CDR3 region: CAWRGKREGPGANVLTF. In DNA form, the CDR3 reads TGTGCCTGGAGGGGGAAGCGGGAGGGCCCTGGGGCCAACGTCCTGACTTTC.